Shown below are 9 T cell receptor beta chains from a single sample sequenced in a study of Tregs in tolerant kidney transplant recipients. Related graft donors supplied nonmyeloablative bone marrow transplants, and mixed chimerism was transient. The repertoire was sequenced with immunoSEQ multiplex PCR; TCRdb's copy has only in-frame clones and lacks some. Listed are 20,000 to 30,000 clones; approximately 3.7% falls within the top ten. The material sequenced was CD4+ T cells from blood (PBMCs), taken 6 months after the transplant. The receptors here all came from a human patient who received a combined kidney and bone marrow transplant. Some T cells may possibly be graft donor cells.

With regard to this clone: Sequencing ends 3 residues short of the CDR3 end; the germline J gene provides the rest. The chain couples TRBV5-1 to TRBJ2-7; possibly TRBD2 for D (6 bases). Trimming removed 0 bases at V and 0 bases at J, with 10 bases between. The CDR3 totals 15 residues. Germline V CDR1 and CDR2: SGHRS, YFSETQ. The sequenced part of the CDR3 DNA is TGCGCCAGCAGCTTGGGGCGGGGACGCTCCTACGAG. Translated, it gives CASSLGRGRSYE. The complete CDR3 sequence is CASSLGRGRSYEQYF.

Regarding this clone: The CDR3 is cut off 3 residues early in the read; its end comes from the germline J gene. The J gene is TRBJ2-5, the V gene TRBV2, with D possibly matching TRBD2 (7 bases). CDR1 is SNHLY and CDR2 is FYNNEI in the germline V gene. Trimming pared 0 bases from V and 4 bases from J, leaving 12 bases between. The CDR3 runs 15 residues. The CDR3 DNA, read in part, is TGTGCCAGCAGTGAAGCGCTCGGGGGGCCAGAGACC. This encodes CASSEALGGPET. The complete CDR3 protein is CASSEALGGPETQYF.

Worth noting for this clone: The read ends 3 residues shy of where the CDR3 ends; the end is completed using the germline J gene. The gene calls are TRBV18 and TRBJ1-2; 7 bases line up with TRBD1. The trim removed 5 bases at V and 1 base at J, leaving 7 bases unmatched. This CDR3 has 15 amino acids. Germline CDR1 and CDR2: KGHSH and LQKENI. The CDR3 bases that were read are TGTGCCAGCTCAAGGATTAGGGACAGTAACTATGGC. It specifies CASSRIRDSNYG. In full, the CDR3 reads CASSRIRDSNYGYTF.

About this clone itself: The CDR3 end is not reached by the read, which stops 3 residues before it; the germline J gene fills it in. J is TRBJ1-4 and V is TRBV30; TRBD1 matches at 7 bases. CDR1 is GTSNPN and CDR2 is SVGIG in the germline V gene (reference sequence). CDR3 size: 13 residues. CDR3 sequence reads: CAWSALQGEKLFF. CDR3 bases read: TGTGCCTGGAGTGCCCTCCAGGGGGAGAAA.

To note about this clone: The read is 3 residues too short to cover the CDR3 end, so that end is filled in from the germline J gene. The chain couples TRBV5-1 to TRBJ2-2; 10 bases match TRBD1. This CDR3 contains 15 residues. Trimming at V came to 1 base and at J to 6 bases, leaving 3 bases not matched to a gene. The germline V gene has CDR1 SGHRS and CDR2 YFSETQ. The CDR3 sequence: CASSLLGQGAGELFF. Partial CDR3 DNA: TGCGCCAGCAGCTTGTTAGGACAGGGGGCCGGGGAG.

Points on this clone: The read stops 3 residues short of the end of the CDR3; the missing end is completed from the germline J gene. The chain couples TRBV19 to TRBJ1-3, with TRBD1 matching over 8 bases. The CDR3 sequence is 17 residues long. With V trimmed by 4 bases and J by 4 bases, 12 bases remained unmatched. Germline CDR1 LNHDA, CDR2 SQIVND (reference sequence). The CDR3 region is CASSRGMQGAGGNTIYF. CDR3 DNA, as far as it was read: TGTGCCAGTAGTAGGGGCATGCAGGGGGCCGGAGGAAACACC. Combining the CDR3 with reference TRBV19 and TRBJ1-3 gives the whole variable domain DGGITQSPKYLFRKEGQNVTLSCEQNLNHDAMYWYRQDPGQGLRLIYYSQIVNDFQKGDIAEGYSVSREKKESFPLTVTSAQKNPTAFYLCASSRGMQGAGGNTIYFGEGSWLTVV.

On this clone itself: The read ends 3 residues early relative to the CDR3; the germline J gene fills the gap. The genes are TRBV20-1 and TRBJ2-1; 7 bases agree with TRBD2. Germline lookup yields CDR1 DFQATT and CDR2 SNEGSKA (reference sequence). After removal of 7 bases from V and 9 bases from J, the junction contained 3 bases not matched to a gene. CDR3 length equals 10 residues. CDR3 sequence reads: CSVGGGEQFF. CDR3 DNA (partial): TGCAGTGTGGGCGGGGGTGAG.

Of note for this clone: The sequence runs out 3 residues before the end of the CDR3; the remainder is reconstructed from the germline J gene. V is TRBV20-1 and J is TRBJ2-4, with D maybe TRBD1 (5 bases). Trimming shortened V by 5 bases and J by 0 bases, and 11 bases separated the two germline ends. Germline CDR1 DFQATT, CDR2 SNEGSKA (reference sequence). The CDR3 contains 14 residues. The CDR3: CSAPPGLAKNIQYF. The sequenced part of the CDR3 DNA is TGCAGTGCTCCGCCAGGGTTAGCCAAAAACATT.

CDR3 protein: CASSLQGENSPLHF. CDR3 DNA (partial): TGCGCCAGCAGCTTGCAGGGGGAGAATTCACCC. This chain uses TRBV5-1 with TRBJ1-6; 7 bases match TRBD1. The read ends 3 residues shy of where the CDR3 ends; the end is completed using the germline J gene. This CDR3 is 14 amino acids long. The junction had 2 bases not matched to a gene; V was cut back by 1 base and J by 7 bases. Germline-derived CDR1 and CDR2 are SGHRS and YFSETQ.